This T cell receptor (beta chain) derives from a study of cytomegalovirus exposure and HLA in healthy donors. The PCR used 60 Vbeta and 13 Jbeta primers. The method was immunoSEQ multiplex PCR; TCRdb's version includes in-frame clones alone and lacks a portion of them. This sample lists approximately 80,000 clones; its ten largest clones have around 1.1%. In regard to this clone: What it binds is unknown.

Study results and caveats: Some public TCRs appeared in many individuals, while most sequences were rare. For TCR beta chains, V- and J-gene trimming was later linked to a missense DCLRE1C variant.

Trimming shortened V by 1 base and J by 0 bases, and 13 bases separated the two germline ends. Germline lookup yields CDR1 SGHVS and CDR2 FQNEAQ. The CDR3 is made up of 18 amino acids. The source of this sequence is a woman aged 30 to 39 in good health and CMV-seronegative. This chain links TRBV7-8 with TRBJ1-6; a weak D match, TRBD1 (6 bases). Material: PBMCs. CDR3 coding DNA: TGTGCCAGCAGCTTAGTCGGTCAGGGGAGCTCCTATAATTCACCCCTCCACTTT. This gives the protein CASSLVGQGSSYNSPLHF.